This note documents a single T cell receptor (beta chain) sequence. As yet, its antigen is unknown. Indicated time point: patch test 2, 6 weeks after DPC sensitization. The treatment: therapeutic diphenylcyclopropenone sensitization with weekly scalp DPC. The study drew its donors from alopecia patients who were 18 to 70 years old and suitable for DPC. Extraction yielded total RNA from whole blood (unfractionated). TCRdb reanalysed the RACE reads using MiXCR and keeps one entry per CDR3 protein. The sample lists about 110,000 distinct CDR3 sequences, 9% to 9.5% occurring once. The data belong to a study of human T cells and chemical hapten exposure. As for the study in general: 2% DPC was applied to roughly 2 cm by roughly 2 cm of upper inner arm skin for sensitization.

The V gene end was trimmed by 2 bases and the J gene end by 3 bases; junction bases not matched to a gene: 7. Germline-derived CDR1 and CDR2 are DFQATT and SNEGSKA (reference sequence). CDR3 length: 15 residues. Study outcomes and limitations: The donors suffered from alopecia, so their immune response may not match that of healthy people.

The J gene is TRBJ1-1, the V gene TRBV20-1, with TRBD1 identical over 9 bases. The sequence was collected from a woman in her forties with alopecia areata. Some clones in this sample may be carry-over from other donors' samples. The source was whole blood, collected in connection with sensitization to the hapten diphenylcyclopropenone (DPC). The CDR3 sequence is CSARRDRGRDTEAFF. As DNA, the CDR3 is TGCAGTGCTAGAAGAGACAGGGGGAGGGACACTGAAGCTTTCTTT.